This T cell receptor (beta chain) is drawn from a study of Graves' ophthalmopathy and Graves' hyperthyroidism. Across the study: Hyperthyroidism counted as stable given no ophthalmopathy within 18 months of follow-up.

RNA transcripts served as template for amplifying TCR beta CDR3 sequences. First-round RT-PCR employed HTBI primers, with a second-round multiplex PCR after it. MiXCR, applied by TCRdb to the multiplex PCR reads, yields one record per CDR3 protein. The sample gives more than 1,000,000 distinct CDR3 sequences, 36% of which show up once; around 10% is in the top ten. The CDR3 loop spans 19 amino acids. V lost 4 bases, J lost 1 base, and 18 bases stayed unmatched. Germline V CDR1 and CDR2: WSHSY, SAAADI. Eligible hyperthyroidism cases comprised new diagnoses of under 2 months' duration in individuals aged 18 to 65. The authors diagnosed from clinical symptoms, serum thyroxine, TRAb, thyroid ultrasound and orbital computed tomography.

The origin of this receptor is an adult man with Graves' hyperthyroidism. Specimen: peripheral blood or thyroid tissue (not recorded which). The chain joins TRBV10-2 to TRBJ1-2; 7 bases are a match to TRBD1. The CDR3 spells CASSARLPASGTVNYGYTF. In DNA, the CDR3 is TGCGCCAGCAGTGCTAGACTGCCCGCCTCCGGGACAGTTAACTATGGCTACACCTTC.